The clone carrying this T cell receptor (beta chain) was recorded at least ten times. TRAV- and TRBV-specific primers, spanning alpha and beta chains, primed first-strand cDNA. A constant-region primer paired with the V-primer adapter amplified TCRs over approximately 19 PCR cycles. In TCRdb, the reads were re-called with MiXCR into one record per CDR3 protein. The sample shows 35,000 to 45,000 distinct CDR3 sequences, under 30% of them seen only once. The data originate from a study of low-dose radiotherapy and immunotherapy resistance in tumors. Stated time point: after trial treatment. Treatment of the sample: LDRT plus nivolumab, ipilimumab, low-dose cyclophosphamide and aspirin (RACIN trial). Germline V gene sequence: CDR1 ENHRY, CDR2 SYGVKD. V dropped 4 bases and J dropped 7 bases, with 14 bases sitting between them. This CDR3 region has 14 residues.

The J gene is TRBJ2-1, the V gene TRBV10-3; tentative D call: TRBD1 (6 bases). The TCR originated in a male donor with prostate cancer. The sequencing used PBMCs, collected after low-dose radiotherapy plus immunotherapy. The CDR3 DNA reads as TGTGCCATCAGTGGGACAGTGGGTGGGAATGAGCAGTTCTTC. As protein: CAISGTVGGNEQFF.